A selection of T cell receptor beta chains follows, all from one sample in a study of T cell responses to AZD1222 COVID-19 vaccine. TCRdb keeps only in-frame clones here, not all; method: immunoSEQ multiplex PCR. Among about 150,000 clones listed, approximately 88% were seen once. Material: peripheral blood, obtained on day 0 of AZD1222 vaccination. These receptor sequences come from an adult in good health. The CDR3 runs from the conserved cysteine through the conserved F or W. D genes are given only for firm matches. Clone sizes are given selectively: once, few, many, or a class where the clone is expanded.

j_call: TRBJ1-4
clone_size: NA
v_call: TRBV6-4
d_call: NA
cdr3_aa: CASSGTDRTGEEKLFF
cdr3_nt: TGTGCCAGCAGTGGTACCGACAGGACCGGAGAGGAAAAACTGTTTTTT

j_call: TRBJ1-1
clone_size: once
v_call: TRBV6-5
d_call: NA
cdr3_aa: CASRAPGGSEAFF
cdr3_nt: TGTGCCAGCAGGGCGCCTGGAGGGAGCGAAGCTTTCTTT

j_call: TRBJ2-2
clone_size: NA
v_call: TRBV5-1
d_call: NA
cdr3_aa: CASSLGQAGTPGELFF
cdr3_nt: TGCGCCAGCAGCTTGGGGCAGGCGGGCACCCCTGGGGAGCTGTTTTTT

j_call: TRBJ1-1
clone_size: NA
v_call: TRBV19
d_call: TRBD1
cdr3_aa: CATSKDRETEAFF
cdr3_nt: TGTGCCACCTCTAAGGACAGGGAGACTGAAGCTTTCTTT

j_call: TRBJ1-3
clone_size: NA
v_call: TRBV27
d_call: NA
cdr3_aa: CASSLTGLRNTIYF
cdr3_nt: TGTGCCAGCAGTTTAACTGGGTTGAGAAACACCATATATTTT

j_call: TRBJ2-2
clone_size: NA
v_call: TRBV5-1
d_call: NA
cdr3_aa: CASSQTTGELFF
cdr3_nt: TGCGCCAGCAGCCAAACCACCGGGGAGCTGTTTTTT

j_call: TRBJ2-7
clone_size: once
v_call: TRBV6-5
d_call: NA
cdr3_aa: CASSLMQGPYEQYF
cdr3_nt: TGTGCCAGCAGTTTGATGCAGGGGCCCTACGAGCAGTACTTC

j_call: TRBJ1-2
clone_size: NA
v_call: TRBV9
d_call: NA
cdr3_aa: CASSPSIQGMNYGYTF
cdr3_nt: TGTGCCAGCAGCCCATCAATTCAGGGGATGAACTATGGCTACACCTTC

j_call: TRBJ2-7
clone_size: NA
v_call: TRBV10-3
d_call: NA
cdr3_aa: CAISEGSPLIYEQYF
cdr3_nt: TGTGCCATCAGTGAGGGCAGCCCCCTCATCTACGAGCAGTACTTC

j_call: TRBJ1-1
clone_size: NA
v_call: TRBV28
d_call: NA
cdr3_aa: CASSLREGRGTEAFF
cdr3_nt: TGTGCCAGCAGTTTAAGGGAGGGTCGGGGCACTGAAGCTTTCTTT